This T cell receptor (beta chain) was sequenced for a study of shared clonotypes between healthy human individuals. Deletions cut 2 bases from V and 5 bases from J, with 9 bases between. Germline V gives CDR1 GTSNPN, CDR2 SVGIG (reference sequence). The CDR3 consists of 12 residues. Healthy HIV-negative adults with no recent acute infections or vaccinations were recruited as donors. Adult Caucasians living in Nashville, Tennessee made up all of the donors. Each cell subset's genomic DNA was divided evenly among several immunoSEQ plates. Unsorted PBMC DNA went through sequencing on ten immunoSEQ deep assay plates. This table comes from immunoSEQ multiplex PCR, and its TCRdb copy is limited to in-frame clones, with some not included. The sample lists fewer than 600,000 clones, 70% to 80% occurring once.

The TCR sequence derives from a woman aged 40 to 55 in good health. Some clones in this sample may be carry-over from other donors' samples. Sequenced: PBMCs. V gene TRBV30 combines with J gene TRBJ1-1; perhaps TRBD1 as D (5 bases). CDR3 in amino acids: CAWSSGQTEAFF. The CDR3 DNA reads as TGTGCCTGGAGTTCGGGGCAGACTGAAGCTTTCTTT.